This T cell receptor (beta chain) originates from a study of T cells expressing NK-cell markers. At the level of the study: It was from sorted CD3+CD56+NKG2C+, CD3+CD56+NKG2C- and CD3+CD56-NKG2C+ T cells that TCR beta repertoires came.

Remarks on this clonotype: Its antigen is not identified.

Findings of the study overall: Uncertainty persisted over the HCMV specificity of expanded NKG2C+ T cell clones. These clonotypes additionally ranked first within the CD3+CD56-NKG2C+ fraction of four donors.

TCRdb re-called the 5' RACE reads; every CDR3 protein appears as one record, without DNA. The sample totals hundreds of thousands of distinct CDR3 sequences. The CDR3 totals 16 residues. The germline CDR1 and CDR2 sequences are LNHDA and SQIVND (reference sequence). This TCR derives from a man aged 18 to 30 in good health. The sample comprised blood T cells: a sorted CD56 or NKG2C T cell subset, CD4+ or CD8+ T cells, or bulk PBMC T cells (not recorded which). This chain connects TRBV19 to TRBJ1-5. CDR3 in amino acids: CASSILSTFSNQPQHF. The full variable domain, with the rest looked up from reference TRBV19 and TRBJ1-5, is DGGITQSPKYLFRKEGQNVTLSCEQNLNHDAMYWYRQDPGQGLRLIYYSQIVNDFQKGDIAEGYSVSREKKESFPLTVTSAQKNPTAFYLCASSILSTFSNQPQHFGDGTRLSIL.